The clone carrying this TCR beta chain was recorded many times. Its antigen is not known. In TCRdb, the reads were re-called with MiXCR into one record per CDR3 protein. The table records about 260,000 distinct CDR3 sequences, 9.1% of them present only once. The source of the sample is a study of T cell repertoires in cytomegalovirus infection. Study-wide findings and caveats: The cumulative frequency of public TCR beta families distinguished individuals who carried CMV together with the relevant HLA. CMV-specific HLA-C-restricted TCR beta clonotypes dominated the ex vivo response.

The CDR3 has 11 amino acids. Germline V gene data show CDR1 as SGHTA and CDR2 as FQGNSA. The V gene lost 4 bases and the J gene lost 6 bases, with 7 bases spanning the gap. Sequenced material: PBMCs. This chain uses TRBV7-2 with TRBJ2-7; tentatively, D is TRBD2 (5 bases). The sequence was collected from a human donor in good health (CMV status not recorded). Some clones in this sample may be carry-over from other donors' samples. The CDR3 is CASSWGVEQYF. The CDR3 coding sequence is TGTGCCAGCAGCTGGGGAGTCGAGCAGTACTTC.